The 23 T cell receptor beta chains below come from one sample, sequenced in a study of T cells after yellow fever vaccination. TCRdb reanalysed the 5' RACE reads using MiXCR and keeps one entry per CDR3 protein. The sample carries under 55,000 distinct CDR3 sequences, approximately 7% recorded once. The sequenced sample was CD8+ T cells not binding an NS4B(214-222) dextramer, sorted from PBMCs, obtained roughly 45 days after the first yellow fever vaccination. Receptor source: a man younger than 35 who received the YFV17D yellow fever vaccine.

This clonotype was counted ten times or more. The J gene is TRBJ2-2, the V gene TRBV4-3; 11 bases fit TRBD2. The CDR3 has 17 residues. The V and J ends lost 1 base and 1 base, in that order; junction bases with no gene match: 2. The germline gives CDR1 LGHNA, CDR2 YSLEER. For the CDR3, the DNA is TGCGCCAGCAGCCAAGGACTAGCGGGGATGAACACCGGGGAGCTGTTTTTT. Translated: CASSQGLAGMNTGELFF.

This clonotype showed up many times. This chain connects TRBV28 to TRBJ2-5; 8 bases fit TRBD2. The CDR3 extends over 15 amino acids. Trimming cost V 1 base and J 5 bases; bases outside gene matches: 6. CDR1 MDHEN and CDR2 SYDVKM come from the germline V gene. Here the CDR3 reads CASSLSAGGGETQYF. CDR3 DNA: TGTGCCAGCAGTTTATCGGCTGGCGGGGGGGAGACCCAGTACTTC.

This clonotype appeared a few times. V is TRBV6-5 and J is TRBJ1-2; possible D gene TRBD1, 5 bases. This CDR3 contains 16 residues. The V gene's germline CDR1 is MNHEY and CDR2 SVGAGI. The V gene lost 2 bases and the J gene lost 0 bases, with 13 bases spanning the gap. The CDR3 bases are TGTGCCAGCAGTTACGGACAATTCGGGACTAACTATGGCTACACCTTC. Residues: CASSYGQFGTNYGYTF.

A few counts support this clonotype. This rearrangement joins TRBV7-6 to TRBJ2-7, with TRBD1 as a possible D gene (5 bases). Germline V gives CDR1 SGHVS, CDR2 FNYEAQ. Trimming stripped 5 bases from V and 5 bases from J, with 10 bases between. The CDR3 is 12 residues long. CDR3 DNA sequence: TGTGCCAGCAGCCGTACAGGAAACGAGCAGTACTTC. Translated: CASSRTGNEQYF.

V is TRBV19 and J is TRBJ2-1; 9 bases map to TRBD1. CDR3 size: 10 residues. CDR1 and CDR2 from the germline V gene are LNHDA and SQIVND (reference sequence). V was pared by 5 bases and J by 15 bases, with 2 bases of the junction left unmatched. The chain's CDR3 is CASSYRGPFF. The CDR3 DNA follows: TGTGCCAGTAGTTACAGGGGGCCGTTCTTC.

This clonotype showed up many times. V and J are TRBV7-6 and TRBJ2-3, with 9 positions matching TRBD1. The junction had 17 bases not matched to a gene; V was cut back by 5 bases and J by 2 bases. Per the germline V gene, CDR1 is SGHVS and CDR2 is FNYEAQ. The CDR3 is 19 residues long. The CDR3 DNA sequence: TGTGCCAGCAGCGATCGGGGCGGGACAGGGTCATTTCTCACAGATACGCAGTATTTT. This codes for CASSDRGGTGSFLTDTQYF.

This chain joins TRBV13 and TRBJ2-6, with 8 bases that match TRBD1. Germline CDR1 is PRHDT and CDR2 is FYEKMQ (reference sequence). Trimming removed 9 bases from V and 0 bases from J; junction bases left unmatched: 10. This CDR3 has 17 residues. The CDR3: CASLRRDRLSGANVLTF. In DNA form, the CDR3 reads TGTGCCAGTCTTCGGCGGGACAGGCTCTCTGGGGCCAACGTCCTGACTTTC.

This clonotype was picked up a small number of times. This sequence joins TRBV27 and TRBJ2-1, with D perhaps TRBD1 (5 bases). Per germline, CDR1 MNHEY and CDR2 SMNVEV (reference sequence). The CDR3 is made up of 16 amino acids. Trimming removed 1 base from V and 10 bases from J, with 20 bases in between. CDR3 amino acids: CASSLFRLGGAGEQFF. The CDR3 bases are TGTGCCAGCAGTTTATTTCGGTTAGGTGGGGCCGGGGAGCAGTTCTTC.

The rearrangement uses TRBV5-5 and TRBJ2-5, with a possible D match to TRBD2 (7 bases). Germline CDR1 is SGHKS and CDR2 is YYEKEE (reference sequence). V was pared by 0 bases and J by 5 bases, with 14 bases between. This CDR3 spans 15 amino acids. This CDR3 reads CASSLAGGQGETQYF. DNA of the CDR3: TGTGCCAGCAGCTTGGCCGGGGGGCAGGGGGAGACCCAGTACTTC.

Only a few counts were recorded for this clonotype. The gene calls are TRBV4-3 and TRBJ2-3; tentatively, D is TRBD2 (6 bases). Germline loops: CDR1 LGHNA, CDR2 YSLEER. CDR3 length: 15 amino acids. Trimming left V 0 bases short and J 6 bases short, with 13 bases between. The CDR3, as DNA: TGCGCCAGCAGCCAAGACGCCGGGGGATGGGATACGCAGTATTTT. Protein product: CASSQDAGGWDTQYF.

This clonotype was observed a few times. Its ends do not fully match the called genes, so a read error is possible. The V and J genes are TRBV15 and TRBJ2-1; D may be TRBD2 (6 bases). Germline assignment: CDR1 LNHNV and CDR2 YYDKDF (reference sequence). This CDR3 comprises 14 residues. The CDR3 region has the DNA TGTGCCACCAGCCTCTGGGACTCCAACAATGAGCAGTTCTTC. Amino acids: CATSLWDSNNEQFF.

This clonotype has ten or more counts. The chain is built from TRBV6-1 and TRBJ1-5; perhaps TRBD1 as D (5 bases). V was shortened by 1 base and J by 0 bases, with 16 bases between the two germline ends. The CDR3 consists of 18 residues. Germline V CDR1 and CDR2: MNHNS, SASEGT. The chain's CDR3 is CASSEGGASLYSNQPQHF. The CDR3 DNA is TGTGCCAGCAGTGAAGGGGGCGCGTCCCTCTATAGCAATCAGCCCCAGCATTTT.

The chain is built from TRBV20-1 and TRBJ1-2; 7 bases fit TRBD1. V trimming: 5 bases; J trimming: 8 bases; junction bases outside the gene matches: 14. CDR3 size: 14 residues. Germline V gives CDR1 DFQATT, CDR2 SNEGSKA (reference sequence). Here the CDR3 reads CSAGLATGWDGYTF. In DNA, the CDR3 is TGCAGTGCTGGCCTCGCGACAGGGTGGGACGGCTACACCTTC.

This clonotype was observed many times. This sequence joins TRBV7-3 and TRBJ2-3; D remains unclear. Germline assignment: CDR1 SGHTA and CDR2 FQGTGA. The CDR3 consists of 13 residues. V was clipped by 4 bases and J by 6 bases, with 11 bases between them. The CDR3 loop reads CASSSHHGDTQYF. DNA for the CDR3: TGTGCCAGCAGCTCCCACCACGGGGATACGCAGTATTTT.

In this sample, this clonotype turned up a few times. The rearrangement uses TRBV6-5 and TRBJ2-7; D unclear. Germline V gives CDR1 MNHEY, CDR2 SVGAGI. This CDR3 region has 13 residues. Trimming shortened V by 0 bases and J by 6 bases, and 9 bases separated the two germline ends. DNA for the CDR3: TGTGCCAGCAGTTACTCGAGGAGAACCGAGCAGTACGTC. This codes for CASSYSRRTEQYV.

This clonotype turned up a few times. CDR3 protein: CASSLLMNTEAFF. The CDR3 DNA sequence: TGTGCCAGCAGCCTCCTGATGAACACTGAAGCTTTCTTT. The chain recombines TRBV7-8 with TRBJ1-1; D is ambiguous. This CDR3 comprises 13 residues. The V gene lost 5 bases and the J gene lost 0 bases, with 7 bases spanning the gap. Germline assignment: CDR1 SGHVS and CDR2 FQNEAQ.

The sample holds a few counts of this clonotype. The rearrangement uses TRBV7-9 and TRBJ1-4; no clear D. The CDR3 is 14 residues long. The germline V gene encodes CDR1 SEHNR and CDR2 FQNEAQ (reference sequence). The V end was cut by 5 bases, the J end by 6 bases, with 13 bases between. This CDR3 is CASSHPERDEKLFF. The CDR3 region has the DNA TGTGCCAGCAGCCACCCCGAGCGGGATGAAAAACTGTTTTTT.

A few counts support this clonotype. The chain combines TRBV9 with TRBJ2-3, with D perhaps given as TRBD1 or TRBD2 (5 bases each). Trimming cost V 3 bases and J 6 bases, with 20 bases left between them. The germline V gene has CDR1 SGDLS and CDR2 YYNGEE. This CDR3 comprises 16 residues. The CDR3 nucleotides read TGTGCCAGCAGCGCTTGGGACGCCCGGTTCCAGGATACGCAGTATTTT. As protein: CASSAWDARFQDTQYF. The full variable domain, its missing parts supplied by reference TRBV9 and TRBJ2-3, is DSGVTQTPKHLITATGQRVTLRCSPRSGDLSVYWYQQSLDQGLQFLIQYYNGEERAKGNILERFSAQQFPDLHSELNLSSLELGDSALYFCASSAWDARFQDTQYFGPGTRLTVL.

This clonotype came up a few times. The chain employs TRBV6-5 and TRBJ1-2; D is unresolved. This CDR3 region has 12 residues. Between the trimmed V and J ends, which lost 6 bases and 8 bases, there was a span of 13 bases. Germline V CDR1 and CDR2: MNHEY, SVGAGI. CDR3 residues: CASRPGGSGYTF. The CDR3, as DNA: TGTGCCAGCAGGCCCGGCGGGTCCGGCTACACCTTC.

This chain links TRBV7-9 with TRBJ1-5; D might be TRBD1 (5 bases). Germline CDR1 is SEHNR and CDR2 is FQNEAQ (reference sequence). Trimming left V 5 bases short and J 0 bases short, with 11 bases between. The CDR3 has 15 amino acids. In DNA form, the CDR3 reads TGTGCCAGCAGCGGGACTGAGGATAGCAATCAGCCCCAGCATTTT. Protein product: CASSGTEDSNQPQHF.

With respect to this clonotype: A read error is possible here, since a much larger clone lies one base away. The chain employs TRBV14 and TRBJ2-1; D could derive from TRBD1 or TRBD2 (5 bases each). This CDR3 is built from 12 residues. V lost 8 bases and J lost 8, with 13 bases in between. Germline V gene data show CDR1 as SGHDN and CDR2 as FVKESK. The CDR3 spells CASPNGDHEQFF. In DNA, the CDR3 is TGTGCCAGCCCGAATGGGGACCATGAGCAGTTCTTC.

In this sample, this clonotype turned up many times. The chain has TRBV12-3 or TRBV12-4 and TRBJ2-1, with 12 nucleotides matching TRBD2. The CDR3 totals 16 residues. With V trimmed by 4 bases and J by 6 bases, 7 bases remained unmatched. The CDR3 DNA follows: TGTGCCAGCAGTTCACCTAGCGGGGGGGCCCCCAATGAGCAGTTCTTC. Translating gives CASSSPSGGAPNEQFF.

V gene TRBV27 combines with J gene TRBJ2-1; 9 nucleotides align to TRBD2. Germline loops: CDR1 MNHEY, CDR2 SMNVEV (reference sequence). CDR3 length equals 14 residues. Trimming cost V 4 bases and J 4 bases; bases outside gene matches: 2. CDR3 sequence (DNA): TGTGCCAGCAGTTACAGCGGGGGGTACAATGAGCAGTTCTTC. It yields the protein CASSYSGGYNEQFF.